The next 30 T cell receptor beta chains were all read from a single sample in a study of response to subunit inactivated influenza vaccine. Each CDR3 protein is one row after TCRdb ran MiXCR on the RT-PCR reads. The repertoire includes just under 550,000 distinct CDR3 sequences, under 30% of them detected once, and around 2.8% sits in the top ten. This sample also belongs to another study, concerning T cells expressing NK-cell markers. According to that study: Scientists made TCR beta cDNA using 5'RACE template switching with UMIs.

Sequenced material: CD4+ T cells sorted from PBMCs, taken about 11 days after vaccination. The receptors shown here come from a man aged 50 to 60 who received an inactivated influenza vaccine.

In its sample, this clonotype was seen a few times. J is TRBJ2-2 and V is TRBV4-2; 16 bases align to TRBD2. V lost 3 bases and J lost 5; bases outside the gene matches: 9. Germline CDR1 and CDR2: LGHNA and YNFKEQ. This CDR3 is 19 amino acids long. CDR3 nucleotides: TGTGCCAGCAGCCAGGCTGGGACTAGCGGGAGGGCGTCTACCGGGGAGCTGTTTTTT. Translated: CASSQAGTSGRASTGELFF.

This clonotype has only a few counts. The chain combines TRBV20-1 with TRBJ2-5; TRBD2 aligns across 9 bases. The germline gives CDR1 DFQATT, CDR2 SNEGSKA (reference sequence). The CDR3 has 13 residues. With 3 bases clipped from V and 5 bases from J, the junction kept 4 bases outside the gene matches. CDR3 residues: CSARREGRETQYF. The DNA for the CDR3 is TGCAGTGCTAGGCGGGAGGGCCGGGAGACCCAGTACTTC.

The genes are TRBV11-1 and TRBJ1-4; 9 bases line up with TRBD1. The V gene end was trimmed by 2 bases and the J gene end by 3 bases; junction bases not matched to a gene: 19. Looked up from germline, CDR1 is SGHAT and CDR2 is FQDESV (reference sequence). The CDR3 sequence is 21 residues long. This CDR3 reads CASSLFWSGTGTKGPNEKLFF. The DNA of the CDR3 is TGTGCCAGCAGCTTATTTTGGTCCGGGACAGGGACCAAAGGACCTAATGAAAAACTGTTTTTT.

This clonotype turned up a few times. The V gene is TRBV6-2 or TRBV6-3, the J gene TRBJ2-3; 10 nucleotides agree with TRBD2. The trim removed 0 bases at V and 6 bases at J, leaving 3 bases unmatched. CDR3 size: 15 residues. In germline, CDR1 is MNHEY, CDR2 SVGEGT. The CDR3 here is CASSYSSTSGDTQYF. CDR3 in DNA: TGTGCCAGCAGTTACTCGTCGACTAGCGGGGATACGCAGTATTTT.

This clonotype was detected a few times. V gene TRBV15 combines with J gene TRBJ2-6; D not resolved. The CDR3 is 15 amino acids. CDR1 and CDR2 from the germline V gene are LNHNV and YYDKDF (reference sequence). The V end was cut by 3 bases, the J end by 0 bases, with 6 bases between. The CDR3 sequence is CATSRGISGANVLTF. CDR3 DNA: TGTGCCACCAGCAGGGGGATCTCTGGGGCCAACGTCCTGACTTTC.

As concerns this clonotype: It is unclear where the CDR3 begins or ends on the DNA, so no DNA is shown, and the CDR3 is as TCRdb lists it. The gene calls are TRBV7-2 and TRBJ2-1; TRBD1, the table's D call, lacks a check against the DNA. Per the germline V gene, CDR1 is SGHTA and CDR2 is FQGNSA. The CDR3 comprises 11 residues, both ends counted. This CDR3 reads CASRVAGGSFF.

The chain is built from TRBV20-1 and TRBJ2-5; TRBD2 matches 12 bases. There are 15 residues in the CDR3. Per germline, CDR1 DFQATT and CDR2 SNEGSKA (reference sequence). The J segment lost 0 bases and the V segment lost 5 bases, leaving 4 bases of the junction unmatched. The CDR3 spells CSALASGGDQETQYF. CDR3 in DNA: TGCAGTGCTCTCGCTAGCGGGGGGGACCAAGAGACCCAGTACTTC.

This sequence joins TRBV12-3 or TRBV12-4 and TRBJ2-7, with D perhaps assigned TRBD1 or TRBD2 (5 bases each). V was cut by 6 bases and J by 6 bases, with 18 bases left in between. The CDR3 is 14 amino acids. The CDR3 nucleotides read TGTGCCAGCAGCCCCCCCAGGGATCGGGGCGAGCAGTACTTC. Its translation: CASSPPRDRGEQYF.

This clonotype was counted only a few times. The CDR3 sequence: CASRAPAGRREQYF. CDR3 nucleotides: TGTGCCAGCAGGGCTCCGGCGGGGCGCAGGGAGCAGTACTTC. V usage is TRBV6-2 or TRBV6-3 and J usage is TRBJ2-7; possible D gene TRBD2, 6 bases. The CDR3 is 14 residues long. CDR1 is MNHEY and CDR2 is SVGEGT in the germline V gene. V dropped 6 bases and J dropped 7 bases, with 19 bases sitting between them.

The table lists this clonotype with a few counts. J is TRBJ1-2 and V is TRBV4-3; D is perhaps TRBD1 (6 bases). Germline V gene sequence: CDR1 LGHNA, CDR2 YSLEER. With 3 bases removed from V and 4 bases from J, the gap between germline ends came to 18 bases. The CDR3 length is 16 residues. The CDR3 region is CASSQSHQTGTYGYTF. In DNA form, the CDR3 reads TGCGCCAGCAGCCAGAGCCATCAGACAGGAACCTATGGCTACACCTTC.

This clonotype was seen more than once but under ten times. This chain joins TRBV5-6 and TRBJ2-1; 14 bases line up with TRBD2. Germline CDR1 and CDR2: SGHDT and YYEEEE. V gave up 2 bases and J gave up 9 bases; unmatched junction bases: 10. CDR3 size: 17 residues. Here the CDR3 DNA reads TGTGCCAGCAGCTTCGGGACTAGCGGGGGCTGGATCTCTGAGCAGTTCTTC. This encodes CASSFGTSGGWISEQFF.

This clonotype was seen a handful of times. This chain connects TRBV4-3 to TRBJ1-1; D uncertain. Looked up from germline, CDR1 is LGHNA and CDR2 is YSLEER. Trimming took 0 bases from V and 1 from J, leaving 3 bases between them. The length of the CDR3 is 13 residues. CDR3 protein: CASSQDGNTEAFF. The CDR3, as DNA: TGCGCCAGCAGCCAAGATGGGAACACTGAAGCTTTCTTT.

This clonotype was detected a few times. The chain carries TRBV20-1 and TRBJ1-6; D is undetermined. In germline, CDR1 is DFQATT, CDR2 SNEGSKA (reference sequence). This CDR3 region has 13 residues. V lost 3 bases and J 5 bases, leaving 8 bases between the germline ends. The CDR3 region is CSARGVNNSPLHF. In DNA form, the CDR3 reads TGCAGTGCTAGGGGAGTGAATAATTCACCCCTCCACTTT.

In this sample, this clonotype turned up many times. This chain uses TRBV19 with TRBJ2-5; D is unclear. Germline assignment: CDR1 LNHDA and CDR2 SQIVND (reference sequence). V was clipped by 4 bases and J by 5 bases, with 11 bases between them. The CDR3 extends over 13 amino acids. The CDR3 here is CASSTSAWETQYF. The CDR3 nucleotides read TGTGCCAGTAGTACTTCAGCTTGGGAGACCCAGTACTTC.

This clonotype appeared a few times. The rearrangement joins TRBV2 to TRBJ1-6; D possibly corresponds to TRBD1 (6 bases). This CDR3 contains 13 residues. CDR1 SNHLY and CDR2 FYNNEI come from the germline V gene. Trimming removed 9 bases from V and 10 bases from J, with 16 bases in between. The CDR3 here is CASGRGARSPLHF. The CDR3 DNA follows: TGTGCCAGTGGCCGGGGGGCGCGATCACCCCTCCACTTT.

The CDR3, as DNA: TGCAGCGTTGCAGAAAGGGGACTAGCGAAGAGCTCCTACAATGAGCAGTTCTTC. It encodes CSVAERGLAKSSYNEQFF. The V gene is TRBV29-1, the J gene TRBJ2-1; 10 nucleotides line up with TRBD2. The CDR3 consists of 18 residues. The ends lost 4 bases at V and 0 bases at J; junction bases unmatched: 12. Germline values: CDR1 SQVTM, CDR2 ANQGSEA.

The rearrangement uses TRBV6-2 or TRBV6-3 and TRBJ2-1; D is perhaps TRBD1 or TRBD2 (5 bases each). V dropped 8 bases and J dropped 3 bases, with 23 bases sitting between them. CDR3 length equals 17 residues. From germline, CDR1 is MNHEY and CDR2 SVGEGT. CDR3 sequence reads: CASSPLPYAGSYNEQFF. For the CDR3, the DNA is TGTGCCAGCTCCCCACTCCCCTATGCAGGGAGCTACAATGAGCAGTTCTTC.

This clonotype is deemed medium-sized. The chain has TRBV11-2 and TRBJ2-1; D possibly uses TRBD1 or TRBD2 (5 bases each). This CDR3 is built from 18 residues. V gave up 5 bases and J gave up 0 bases, with 20 bases separating them. Per germline, CDR1 SGHAT and CDR2 FQNNGV. The CDR3 DNA reads as TGTGCCAGCAGCCCCTCGGGACGGCTGCTAAGCTCCTACAATGAGCAGTTCTTC. Translated, it gives CASSPSGRLLSSYNEQFF.

This clonotype was counted many times. The gene calls are TRBV29-1 and TRBJ2-1, with 7 bases aligning to TRBD1. CDR3 length: 14 amino acids. V lost 7 bases to trimming and J lost 6 bases; unmatched junction nucleotides: 12. Germline V gene lookup returns CDR1 SQVTM and CDR2 ANQGSEA. Written as DNA, the CDR3 is TGCAGCGCCCTCAGACAGGGTGTGTTCAATGAGCAGTTCTTC. This encodes CSALRQGVFNEQFF.

The CDR3 nucleotides read TGCGCCAGCTGCCGCGGGCTAGCGGGGCCAGATACGCAGTATTTT. Its protein is CASCRGLAGPDTQYF. The chain couples TRBV10-2 to TRBJ2-3; 9 bases match TRBD2. J lost 4 bases, V lost 8 bases, and 10 bases had no gene match. There are 15 residues in the CDR3. Germline CDR1 reads WSHSY; CDR2 reads SAAADI.

This clonotype was counted a few times. The CDR3 DNA follows: TGTGCCAGCAGCCAAGATCCGCGGTATGAGCAGTTCTTC. Amino acid sequence: CASSQDPRYEQFF. J is TRBJ2-1 and V is TRBV14, with D hard to call. V lost 0 bases, J lost 8 bases, and 8 bases lay in between. The germline CDR1 and CDR2 sequences are SGHDN and FVKESK. The length of the CDR3 is 13 residues.

The chain employs TRBV7-3 and TRBJ2-2; 8 bases line up with TRBD1. V shed 6 bases, J shed 9 bases, and the junction held 6 bases outside the gene matches. Germline V gene data show CDR1 as SGHTA and CDR2 as FQGTGA. The CDR3 covers 13 residues. The CDR3 here is CASRRQGSWELFF. The CDR3 DNA is TGTGCCAGCAGAAGACAGGGGTCCTGGGAGCTGTTTTTT. Using reference TRBV7-3 and TRBJ2-2 for the parts outside the CDR3, the full variable domain is GAGVSQTPSNKVTEKGKYVELRCDPISGHTALYWYRQSLGQGPEFLIYFQGTGAADDSGLPNDRFFAVRPEGSVSTLKIQRTERGDSAVYLCASRRQGSWELFFGEGSRLTVL.

The J gene is TRBJ2-6, the V gene TRBV6-1; D perhaps matches TRBD1 (5 bases). V shed 3 bases and J shed 0 bases, with 15 bases lying between them. The CDR3 runs 18 residues. Germline V gene lookup returns CDR1 MNHNS and CDR2 SASEGT. CDR3 nucleotide sequence: TGTGCCAGCAGTGATGCAGGGTTCCTACGCTCTGGGGCCAACGTCCTGACTTTC. As protein: CASSDAGFLRSGANVLTF.

V is TRBV3-1 and J is TRBJ2-2; unclear D gene. Germline CDR1 reads LGHDT; CDR2 reads YNNKEL (reference sequence). The CDR3 runs 14 residues. Trimming stripped 5 bases from V and 4 bases from J, with 11 bases between. The CDR3 region is CASSKSDSTGELFF. CDR3 nucleotide sequence: TGTGCCAGCAGCAAATCCGACTCCACCGGGGAGCTGTTTTTT.

Comment on this clonotype: A much larger clone differs by one base, so this may be a read error. The chain links TRBV7-2 to TRBJ2-7; D gene uncertain. Germline assignment: CDR1 SGHTA and CDR2 FQGNSA. The CDR3 has 14 residues. Trimming left V 1 base short and J 2 bases short, with 9 bases between. The CDR3 bases are TGTGCCAGCAGCTTAGTGGTGAGCCCCTACGAGCAGTACTTC. As protein: CASSLVVSPYEQYF.

V is TRBV29-1 and J is TRBJ2-5; D tentatively reads TRBD1 or TRBD2 (7 bases each). Looked up from germline, CDR1 is SQVTM and CDR2 is ANQGSEA. V dropped 2 bases and J dropped 2 bases, with 12 bases sitting between them. The CDR3 length is 14 residues. This CDR3 reads CSVEQGGTQETQYF. In DNA form, the CDR3 reads TGCAGCGTTGAACAGGGGGGGACTCAAGAGACCCAGTACTTC. The full variable domain, its missing parts supplied by reference TRBV29-1 and TRBJ2-5, is SAVISQKPSRDICQRGTSLTIQCQVDSQVTMMFWYRQQPGQSLTLIATANQGSEATYESGFVIDKFPISRPNLTFSTLTVSNMSPEDSSIYLCSVEQGGTQETQYFGPGTRLLVL.

The V and J genes are TRBV5-1 and TRBJ2-7; 9 bases are a match to TRBD1. The trim removed 6 bases at V and 5 bases at J, leaving 6 bases unmatched. This CDR3 contains 13 residues. Germline values: CDR1 SGHRS, CDR2 YFSETQ. CDR3 sequence reads: CASNRDRENEQYF. DNA of the CDR3: TGCGCCAGCAACCGGGACAGGGAGAACGAGCAGTACTTC.

The chain carries TRBV24-1 and TRBJ1-5; a weak D match, TRBD1 (5 bases). CDR3 length: 14 amino acids. Trimming removed 4 bases from V and 3 bases from J, with 9 bases in between. Germline CDR1 is KGHDR and CDR2 is SFDVKD. The CDR3 DNA is TGTGCCACCAGTGACAGGGTGTTCAATCAGCCCCAGCATTTT. Translating gives CATSDRVFNQPQHF.

The chain combines TRBV5-1 with TRBJ2-4; no definite D call. CDR1 is SGHRS and CDR2 is YFSETQ in the germline V gene. This CDR3 is 16 amino acids long. The V end lost 0 bases, the J end lost 1 base, and 11 bases lay between the germline ends. The CDR3 nucleotides are TGCGCCAGCAGCTTGGATCGCGGTGTGGCCAAAAACATTCAGTACTTC. Its protein is CASSLDRGVAKNIQYF.

The rearrangement uses TRBV12-3 or TRBV12-4 and TRBJ1-3, with D perhaps TRBD1 (5 bases). The CDR3 sequence is 15 residues long. Trimming pared 2 bases from V and 3 bases from J, leaving 11 bases between. The CDR3 region is CASSLSRGVGNTIYF. CDR3 in DNA: TGTGCCAGCAGTTTAAGTAGGGGAGTTGGAAACACCATATATTTT.